This section outlines one T cell receptor beta chain sequence together with its context. Its target is unknown. An oligo carrying a UMI was ligated to the cDNA 3' end. An equimolar mix of RC1.1 and RC1.2 primed the beta chain across TRBC1 and TRBC2. MiXCR was run by TCRdb on the UMI-ligation and nested PCR reads, yielding one entry per CDR3 protein. The table records approximately 57,000 distinct CDR3 sequences, about 12% of them present only once. The V gene lost 1 base and the J gene lost 7 bases, with 14 bases spanning the gap. Germline CDR1 is MNHEY and CDR2 is SVGAGI. The CDR3 totals 16 residues. The sample is PBMC spiked with counted cells of clone KT2. A range of KT2-to-PBMC ratios was made using fixed PBMC numbers. This specimen belongs to a study of quantifying T cell responses using KT2 cells. Study summary: TCR alpha and beta constant-region primers primed reverse transcription of RNA. Under optimum conditions, T4 ligation efficiency was estimated at more than 8.5%. Study-level results: Counts of KT2 alpha and beta sequences rose linearly with the number of KT2 cells added.

Sequenced sample: PBMCs spiked with cells of the T cell clone KT2. The receptor comes from a human donor. The rearrangement joins TRBV6-5 to TRBJ1-6; D ambiguous. The CDR3 DNA reads as TGTGCCAGCAGTTACTGGATAGTGGGCAAAAATTCACCCCTCCACTTT. Amino acids: CASSYWIVGKNSPLHF.